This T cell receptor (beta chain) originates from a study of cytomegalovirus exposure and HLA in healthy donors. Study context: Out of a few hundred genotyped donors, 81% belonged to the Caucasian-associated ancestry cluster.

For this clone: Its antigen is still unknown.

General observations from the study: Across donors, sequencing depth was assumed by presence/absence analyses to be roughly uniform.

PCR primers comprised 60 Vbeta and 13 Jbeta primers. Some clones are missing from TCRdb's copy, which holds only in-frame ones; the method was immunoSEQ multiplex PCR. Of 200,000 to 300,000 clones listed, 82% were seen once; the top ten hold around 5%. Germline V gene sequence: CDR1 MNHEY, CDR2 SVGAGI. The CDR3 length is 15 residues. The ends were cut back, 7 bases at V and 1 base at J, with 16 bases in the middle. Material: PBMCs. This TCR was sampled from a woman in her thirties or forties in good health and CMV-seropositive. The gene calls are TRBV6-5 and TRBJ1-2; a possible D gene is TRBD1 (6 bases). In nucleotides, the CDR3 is TGTGCCAGCAAGGGCAGGGGCGCCATTAACTATGGCTACACCTTC. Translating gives CASKGRGAINYGYTF.